The 10 T cell receptor beta chains below all came from one sample that was sequenced in a study of OX40 agonist ivuxolimab in advanced cancers. Only in-frame clones appear in the TCRdb table, and some are missing; sequencing was by immunoSEQ multiplex PCR. The sample lists around 80,000 clones; about 87% were seen once. Sequenced here: CD4+ or CD8+ T cells sorted from blood, sampled in a trial of the OX40 agonist ivuxolimab. The receptors were sampled from an adult with an advanced solid tumor such as melanoma, head and neck, liver or kidney cancer.

This chain links TRBV6-5 with TRBJ1-2; TRBD1 aligns across 8 bases. CDR1 is MNHEY, CDR2 SVGAGI, per germline. Losses at the gene ends were 9 bases for V and 7 bases for J; bases not matched to a gene: 16. The CDR3 covers 15 residues. The DNA for the CDR3 is TGTGCCAGTACCTCGGCCTATGAGGGGACAGGTGGCTACACCTTC. Its protein product is CASTSAYEGTGGYTF.

This rearrangement joins TRBV6-6 to TRBJ1-4; TRBD1 aligns across 9 bases. The CDR3 consists of 15 residues. CDR1 MNHNY and CDR2 SVGAGI come from the germline V gene (reference sequence). Losses at the gene ends were 5 bases for V and 7 bases for J; bases not matched to a gene: 8. Here the CDR3 DNA reads TGTGCCAGCAGTACCGGACAGGGGTATTCTGAAAAACTGTTTTTT. As protein: CASSTGQGYSEKLFF.

The CDR3 DNA is TGTGCCAGCAGCTTAGACGTGGGGGGCGCCGAGCAGTACTTC. This codes for CASSLDVGGAEQYF. This rearrangement joins TRBV7-8 to TRBJ2-7; D might be TRBD1 or TRBD2, each matching 6 bases. Trimming removed 1 base from V and 6 bases from J, with 13 bases in between. CDR1 is SGHVS and CDR2 is FQNEAQ in the germline V gene. The CDR3 extends over 14 amino acids.

The chain recombines TRBV5-1 with TRBJ2-5; the D is unclear. The CDR3 length is 17 residues. Germline values: CDR1 SGHRS, CDR2 YFSETQ. The V end was cut by 0 bases, the J end by 2 bases, with 17 bases between. The CDR3 bases are TGCGCCAGCAGCTTGGGTCTGCAGCCCTTACGGCAAGAGACCCAGTACTTC. Translated: CASSLGLQPLRQETQYF. Variable domain in full (rest from reference TRBV5-1 and TRBJ2-5): KAGVTQTPRYLIKTRGQQVTLSCSPISGHRSVSWYQQTPGQGLQFLFEYFSETQRNKGNFPGRFSGRQFSNSRSEMNVSTLELGDSALYLCASSLGLQPLRQETQYFGPGTRLLVL.

The rearrangement uses TRBV20-1 and TRBJ2-7; no definite D call. The CDR3 runs 10 residues. CDR1 is DFQATT and CDR2 is SNEGSKA in the germline V gene (reference sequence). With 7 bases removed from V and 3 bases from J, the gap between germline ends came to 7 bases. CDR3 sequence (DNA): TGCAGTGGAAATCACTACGAGCAGTACTTC. This encodes CSGNHYEQYF.

The gene calls are TRBV11-1 and TRBJ1-1; D is uncertain. Germline CDR1 is SGHAT and CDR2 is FQDESV (reference sequence). V was clipped by 6 bases and J by 2 bases, with 13 bases between them. The CDR3 length is 14 residues. This CDR3 reads CASSFQNGNTEAFF. CDR3 sequence (DNA): TGTGCCAGCAGTTTTCAAAATGGTAACACTGAAGCTTTCTTT. Supplemented by reference TRBV11-1 and TRBJ1-1, the full variable domain reads EAEVAQSPRYKITEKSQAVAFWCDPISGHATLYWYRQILGQGPELLVQFQDESVVDDSQLPKDRFSAERLKGVDSTLKIQPAELGDSAMYLCASSFQNGNTEAFFGQGTRLTVV.

This chain links TRBV6-1 with TRBJ1-4, with D possibly matching TRBD1 (6 bases). The CDR3 runs to 15 residues. In germline, CDR1 is MNHNS, CDR2 SASEGT. The ends were cut back, 7 bases at V and 5 bases at J, with 17 bases in the middle. CDR3: CASTILTGGNEKLFF. CDR3 bases: TGTGCCAGCACGATATTGACAGGAGGGAATGAAAAACTGTTTTTT.

The chain combines TRBV11-2 with TRBJ1-4; a possible D gene is TRBD1 (6 bases). The CDR3 covers 13 residues. Germline V gives CDR1 SGHAT, CDR2 FQNNGV. Trimming took 3 bases from V and 8 from J, leaving 10 bases between them. The CDR3 bases are TGTGCCAGCAGCTTTGACGGGGGCGAAAAACTGTTTTTT. Translated: CASSFDGGEKLFF.

The V and J genes are TRBV19 and TRBJ2-1; TRBD2 is a possible D gene (6 bases). This CDR3 is 13 amino acids long. Germline CDR1 LNHDA, CDR2 SQIVND (reference sequence). Trimming took off 6 bases at V and 4 bases at J, with 10 bases between the two ends. This chain's CDR3 is CASRGGWYNEQFF. CDR3 bases: TGTGCCAGTAGGGGAGGATGGTACAATGAGCAGTTCTTC.

This clone was seen once. This rearrangement joins TRBV21-1 to TRBJ1-5; no DNA check was done on the table's D call, TRBD1. TRBV21-1 is deemed a pseudogene. This CDR3 comprises 19 residues. CDR3 loop: CASSKSCAGQSYSNQPQHF. CDR3 DNA sequence: TGTGCCAGCAGCAAATCGTGTGCGGGACAGTCCTATAGCAATCAGCCCCAGCATTTT.